Sequencing of this TCR beta chain was carried out in a study of neurological immune-mediated disorders. Study-wide context: Of the multiple sclerosis patients, roughly 35 in total, about 30 were relapsing-remitting and 3 were secondary progressive.

This CDR3 is 14 amino acids long. V dropped 3 bases and J dropped 5 bases, with 13 bases sitting between them. This clonotype was seen repeatedly, ten times or more. TCRdb re-called the 5' RACE reads through MiXCR, storing one row per CDR3 protein. The repertoire includes 70,000 to 90,000 distinct CDR3 sequences, around 6% of them detected once, and roughly 8.6% sits in the top ten. Described time point: longitudinal time-point 2. This receptor was taken from a woman between 55 and 75 years old with multiple sclerosis. Sequencing was done on a sample of PBMCs. This sequence joins TRBV12-3 or TRBV12-4 and TRBJ1-1; D is undetermined. As DNA, the CDR3 is TGTGCCAGCAGTTTTACCGGGAGAGCTACTGAAGCTTTCTTT. Protein: CASSFTGRATEAFF.